What follows are 29 T cell receptor beta chains derived from one specimen sequenced in a study of T cell clones after liver transplantation. The method was immunoSEQ multiplex PCR; TCRdb's version includes in-frame clones alone and lacks a portion of them. The sample contains about 20,000 clones, approximately 94% of which appear only once. This specimen consisted of CD8+ T cells from blood, obtained less than 28 months after liver transplant. The receptors shown here come from a human patient who received a liver transplant. Some T cells may be graft donor cells.

The rearrangement uses TRBV27 and TRBJ2-1, with D uncertain. The V gene's germline CDR1 is MNHEY and CDR2 SMNVEV (reference sequence). This CDR3 is built from 13 residues. Trimming took 2 bases from V and 6 from J, leaving 8 bases between them. The CDR3 coding sequence is TGTGCCAGCAGTTTAGTCATGGGCAATGAGCAGTTCTTC. Translated: CASSLVMGNEQFF.

The V and J genes are TRBV11-2 and TRBJ2-1; no reliable D call. CDR3 size: 11 residues. Trimming removed 1 base from V and 8 bases from J, with 3 bases in between. Germline V CDR1 and CDR2: SGHAT, FQNNGV. The CDR3 DNA sequence: TGTGCCAGCAGCTTAGTCGATGAGCAGTTCTTC. Its protein product is CASSLVDEQFF.

This clone was seen a single time. V usage is TRBV27 and J usage is TRBJ1-4, with 8 bases lining up with TRBD1. Germline trimming cut 0 bases from V and 0 bases from J; bases unmatched to any gene: 12. Germline loops: CDR1 MNHEY, CDR2 SMNVEV (reference sequence). The CDR3 extends over 20 amino acids. CDR3 protein: CASSLSPAGQGSPTNEKLFF. The CDR3 coding sequence is TGTGCCAGCAGTTTATCGCCCGCCGGACAGGGAAGCCCAACTAATGAAAAACTGTTTTTT.

The gene calls are TRBV19 and TRBJ1-5; D is ambiguous. The germline V and J ends were trimmed by 5 bases and 0 bases, with 23 bases remaining between them. The CDR3 length is 19 residues. Germline values: CDR1 LNHDA, CDR2 SQIVND (reference sequence). The CDR3: CASSPPAISGVYSNQPQHF. DNA for the CDR3: TGTGCCAGTAGTCCCCCTGCCATATCGGGAGTATATAGCAATCAGCCCCAGCATTTT.

The chain combines TRBV28 with TRBJ2-4, with a weak D call TRBD2 (5 bases). Germline V CDR1 and CDR2: MDHEN, SYDVKM. The V end was cut by 3 bases, the J end by 6 bases, with 18 bases between. This CDR3 has 16 residues. In nucleotides, the CDR3 is TGTGCCAGCAGTTTTCGGGATACCGTCCCCCGAAACATTCAGTACTTC. This encodes CASSFRDTVPRNIQYF.

This clone has only one observation. The gene calls are TRBV13 and TRBJ1-1; D remains unclear. CDR1 and CDR2 (germline): PRHDT, FYEKMQ (reference sequence). The V end lost 4 bases, the J end lost 2 bases, and 8 bases lay between the germline ends. This CDR3 spans 13 amino acids. The CDR3 loop reads CASSSGPNTEAFF. The CDR3 DNA is TGTGCCAGCAGCTCCGGGCCTAACACTGAAGCTTTCTTT.

J is TRBJ1-1 and V is TRBV11-3; D is possibly TRBD1 (5 bases). The CDR3 length is 14 residues. Trimming took off 1 base at V and 1 base at J, with 7 bases between the two ends. Germline CDR1 and CDR2: SGHNT and YENEEA. CDR3 region: CASSLGGENTEAFF. CDR3 nucleotides: TGTGCCAGCAGCTTAGGGGGGGAGAACACTGAAGCTTTCTTT.

This CDR3 is CASSFFGENQETQYF. CDR3 DNA: TGTGCCAGCAGTTTTTTTGGGGAGAACCAAGAGACCCAGTACTTC. The rearrangement uses TRBV27 and TRBJ2-5; possibly TRBD2 for D (5 bases). Trimming removed 3 bases from V and 0 bases from J, with 11 bases in between. This CDR3 has 15 residues. The germline CDR1 and CDR2 sequences are MNHEY and SMNVEV (reference sequence).

In nucleotides, the CDR3 is TGTGCCAGCAGCTCTCGAGGAAACACCATATATTTT. This encodes CASSSRGNTIYF. The chain employs TRBV7-9 and TRBJ1-3; the D is unclear. CDR3 length equals 12 residues. V lost 4 bases, J lost 4 bases, and 5 bases lay in between. Germline CDR1 reads SEHNR; CDR2 reads FQNEAQ (reference sequence).

This clone was picked up one time. The rearrangement uses TRBV13 and TRBJ2-5; unclear D gene. Germline assignment: CDR1 PRHDT and CDR2 FYEKMQ (reference sequence). Between the trimmed V and J ends, which lost 0 bases and 4 bases, there was a span of 9 bases. This CDR3 is 14 amino acids long. The CDR3 DNA is TGTGCCAGCAGCTTAGGGGTATTGGCAGAGACCCAGTACTTC. This encodes CASSLGVLAETQYF.

This chain connects TRBV7-9 to TRBJ1-2; D gene uncertain. Germline V gives CDR1 SEHNR, CDR2 FQNEAQ (reference sequence). Deletions cut 3 bases from V and 0 bases from J, with 2 bases between. This CDR3 region has 12 residues. The CDR3 region has the DNA TGTGCCAGCAGCTTTCCTAACTATGGCTACACCTTC. It codes for CASSFPNYGYTF. The full variable domain, its missing parts supplied by reference TRBV7-9 and TRBJ1-2, is DTGVSQNPRHKITKRGQNVTFRCDPISEHNRLYWYRQTLGQGPEFLTYFQNEAQLEKSRLLSDRFSAERPKGSFSTLEIQRTEQGDSAMYLCASSFPNYGYTFGSGTRLTVV.

The chain couples TRBV30 to TRBJ2-3; no definite D call. The CDR3 covers 13 residues. V was clipped by 0 bases and J by 1 base, with 5 bases between them. Germline CDR1 is GTSNPN and CDR2 is SVGIG (reference sequence). CDR3 loop: CAWSVQGTDTQYF. The CDR3 bases are TGTGCCTGGAGTGTACAAGGCACAGATACGCAGTATTTT.

In its sample, this clone was seen once. The J gene is TRBJ2-1, the V gene TRBV27; unclear D gene. This CDR3 contains 14 residues. Germline CDR1 is MNHEY and CDR2 is SMNVEV (reference sequence). The V and J ends lost 3 bases and 0 bases respectively, with 6 bases between them. This CDR3 reads CASSFRDSYNEQFF. CDR3 DNA sequence: TGTGCCAGCAGTTTCAGAGACTCCTACAATGAGCAGTTCTTC.

The CDR3 here is CASSLGESYTDTQYF. The CDR3 coding sequence is TGTGCCAGCAGCCTAGGGGAGAGCTACACAGATACGCAGTATTTT. The chain combines TRBV7-9 with TRBJ2-3, with D perhaps given as TRBD1 or TRBD2 (5 bases each). This CDR3 comprises 15 residues. Trimming pared 5 bases from V and 2 bases from J, leaving 14 bases between. The germline gives CDR1 SEHNR, CDR2 FQNEAQ (reference sequence).

The V and J genes are TRBV29-1 and TRBJ1-5; TRBD1 is a possible D gene (5 bases). CDR3 size: 15 residues. The germline V and J ends were trimmed by 4 bases and 0 bases, with 13 bases remaining between them. Per germline, CDR1 SQVTM and CDR2 ANQGSEA. The CDR3 DNA reads TGCAGCGTTGTGGTCCGGGGCGATAGCAATCAGCCCCAGCATTTT. This codes for CSVVVRGDSNQPQHF. Drawing the rest from reference TRBV29-1 and TRBJ1-5, the complete variable domain is SAVISQKPSRDICQRGTSLTIQCQVDSQVTMMFWYRQQPGQSLTLIATANQGSEATYESGFVIDKFPISRPNLTFSTLTVSNMSPEDSSIYLCSVVVRGDSNQPQHFGDGTRLSIL.

The rearrangement links TRBV9 to TRBJ2-7; TRBD2 matches 10 bases. CDR1 and CDR2 (germline): SGDLS, YYNGEE. V trimming: 4 bases; J trimming: 5 bases; junction bases outside the gene matches: 6. The CDR3 sequence is 14 residues long. CDR3 protein: CASSSSGRAHEQYF. The CDR3 nucleotides read TGTGCCAGCAGCTCGAGCGGGAGGGCCCACGAGCAGTACTTC. The variable domain in full, completed from reference TRBV9 and TRBJ2-7, reads DSGVTQTPKHLITATGQRVTLRCSPRSGDLSVYWYQQSLDQGLQFLIQYYNGEERAKGNILERFSAQQFPDLHSELNLSSLELGDSALYFCASSSSGRAHEQYFGPGTRLTVT.

The chain joins TRBV29-1 to TRBJ2-7; 14 nucleotides match TRBD2. The CDR3 has 15 amino acids. Trimming removed 7 bases from V and 3 bases from J; junction bases left unmatched: 8. CDR1 is SQVTM, CDR2 ANQGSEA, per germline. CDR3 amino acids: CSAAGGLAGVYEQYF. The CDR3 nucleotides read TGCAGCGCCGCTGGGGGACTAGCGGGAGTCTACGAGCAGTACTTC.

The chain joins TRBV19 to TRBJ1-5; D is possibly TRBD1 (6 bases). Trimming took 1 base from V and 6 from J, leaving 13 bases between them. Germline V gene sequence: CDR1 LNHDA, CDR2 SQIVND (reference sequence). This CDR3 has 15 amino acids. The CDR3 DNA follows: TGTGCCAGTAGTATAGTGCCCGGACAGTCTCAGCCCCAGCATTTT. It specifies CASSIVPGQSQPQHF.

This chain links TRBV2 with TRBJ2-2; no reliable D call. V dropped 7 bases and J dropped 9 bases, with 9 bases sitting between them. Germline loops: CDR1 SNHLY, CDR2 FYNNEI. The CDR3 has 11 amino acids. The CDR3 DNA reads TGTGCCAGCACCAACGATCGGGAGCTGTTTTTT. It is translated as CASTNDRELFF. The variable domain in full, completed from reference TRBV2 and TRBJ2-2, reads EPEVTQTPSHQVTQMGQEVILRCVPISNHLYFYWYRQILGQKVEFLVSFYNNEISEKSEIFDDQFSVERPDGSNFTLKIRSTKLEDSAMYFCASTNDRELFFGEGSRLTVL.

The chain uses TRBV2 and TRBJ1-2; D gene unclear. The CDR3 length is 14 residues. V was trimmed by 2 bases and J by 3 bases, leaving 10 bases between them. Germline V gene sequence: CDR1 SNHLY, CDR2 FYNNEI. In DNA form, the CDR3 reads TGTGCCAGCAGTGAAACGGCCCGGGACTATGGCTACACCTTC. This sequence encodes CASSETARDYGYTF.

The genes are TRBV4-2 and TRBJ2-2; maybe TRBD2 (5 bases). The CDR3 spans 16 residues. Germline assignment: CDR1 LGHNA and CDR2 YNFKEQ. Trimming left V 4 bases short and J 4 bases short, with 16 bases between. CDR3 region: CASSPEWERGTGELFF. The CDR3 DNA follows: TGTGCCAGCAGCCCCGAGTGGGAGCGAGGCACCGGGGAGCTGTTTTTT.

The chain carries TRBV4-3 and TRBJ2-7, with 8 bases identical to TRBD2. Germline CDR1 LGHNA, CDR2 YSLEER. Unmatched junction bases numbered 5, after V lost 1 base and J lost 3 bases. CDR3 length: 15 amino acids. DNA of the CDR3: TGCGCCAGCAGCCAAGCCCTGGGACTAGGCTACGAGCAGTACTTC. Amino acids: CASSQALGLGYEQYF.

The chain carries TRBV4-1 and TRBJ1-1, with no clear D. The CDR3 runs to 12 residues. With 1 base removed from V and 1 base from J, the gap between germline ends came to 1 base. Germline assignment: CDR1 MGHRA and CDR2 YSYEKL. In nucleotides, the CDR3 is TGCGCCAGCAGCCAAGGGAACACTGAAGCTTTCTTT. Its translation is CASSQGNTEAFF.

In DNA form, the CDR3 reads TGCGCCAGCAGCCAAGATCTTCATGAGCAGTTCTTC. Its translation: CASSQDLHEQFF. The chain recombines TRBV4-1 with TRBJ2-1; no clear D gene. From germline, CDR1 is MGHRA and CDR2 YSYEKL. The ends were cut back, 0 bases at V and 8 bases at J, with 5 bases in the middle. There are 12 residues in the CDR3.

The V and J genes are TRBV7-2 and TRBJ2-7, with 8 bases fitting TRBD1. Trimming took 4 bases from V and 2 from J; bases not matched to a gene: 7. CDR3 length: 15 residues. Germline loops: CDR1 SGHTA, CDR2 FQGNSA. CDR3 DNA: TGTGCCAGCAGCTCAGCGGACAGGGACCCCTACGAGCAGTACTTC. Translating it yields CASSSADRDPYEQYF.

This chain uses TRBV5-5 with TRBJ1-1; no firm D call. The germline V and J ends were trimmed by 6 bases and 0 bases, with 18 bases remaining between them. Germline CDR1 SGHKS, CDR2 YYEKEE (reference sequence). CDR3 size: 16 residues. The CDR3: CASTDPDGVMNTEAFF. In DNA form, the CDR3 reads TGTGCCAGCACCGATCCAGATGGAGTCATGAACACTGAAGCTTTCTTT.

V gene TRBV6-1 combines with J gene TRBJ2-3, with D possibly TRBD1 on 6 matching bases. V gave up 0 bases and J gave up 3 bases, with 19 bases separating them. The CDR3 has 18 amino acids. Germline V gene sequence: CDR1 MNHNS, CDR2 SASEGT. The CDR3 spells CASSEAPDRPFETDTQYF. CDR3 DNA sequence: TGTGCCAGCAGTGAAGCCCCCGACAGGCCCTTCGAGACAGATACGCAGTATTTT.

The genes are TRBV7-2 and TRBJ2-7; TRBD2 agrees at 8 bases. Trimming took 0 bases from V and 0 from J; bases not matched to a gene: 7. This CDR3 is 17 amino acids long. CDR1 SGHTA and CDR2 FQGNSA come from the germline V gene. CDR3 nucleotides: TGTGCCAGCAGCTTAGCTTTAGCGGGACCACTCTCCTACGAGCAGTACTTC. This sequence encodes CASSLALAGPLSYEQYF.

The chain joins TRBV30 to TRBJ2-7; 12 bases align to TRBD1. The germline gives CDR1 GTSNPN, CDR2 SVGIG (reference sequence). The CDR3 covers 14 residues. Trimming removed 8 bases from V and 5 bases from J; junction bases left unmatched: 10. CDR3 DNA: TGTGCCGTACTACCGGGACAGGGGGCACACGAGCAGTACTTC. As protein: CAVLPGQGAHEQYF. The full variable domain, rest sourced from reference TRBV30 and TRBJ2-7, is SQTIHQWPATLVQPVGSPLSLECTVEGTSNPNLYWYRQAAGRGLQLLFYSVGIGQISSEVPQNLSASRPQDRQFILSSKKLLLSDSGFYLCAVLPGQGAHEQYFGPGTRLTVT.